Sequencing of this TCR beta chain was carried out in a study of CD8 T cells in ankylosing spondylitis. Trimming took 2 bases from V and 6 from J, leaving 20 bases between them. In germline, CDR1 is MGHRA, CDR2 YSYEKL. The length of the CDR3 is 16 residues. By quantitative 5'-RACE with molecular barcodes, the TCR beta libraries were made. One entry per CDR3 protein results from TCRdb running MiXCR on the 5' RACE reads. The table lists tens of thousands of distinct CDR3 sequences, around 26% of them singletons. This clonotype was seen a few times. Its antigen is as yet unknown. Notes on the study in general: There was reportedly significant enrichment of clones that were disease-linked in matched ankylosing spondylitis synovial fluid.

The TCR was taken from a male donor with ankylosing spondylitis or in good health (not recorded which). The chain recombines TRBV4-1 with TRBJ2-7, with D possibly TRBD1 on 5 matching bases. The sample comprised blood, either unsorted or a sorted T cell fraction (not recorded which). The CDR3 DNA reads TGCGCCAGCAGCCAAAGCCCCGGACAAAGGGTGGGCGAGCAGTACTTC. The encoded protein is CASSQSPGQRVGEQYF.